This T cell receptor beta chain comes out of a study of CD8 T cells in ankylosing spondylitis. This CDR3 contains 16 residues. This clonotype occurred many times. The antigen remains unidentified. TCRdb redid the calling of the 5' RACE reads with MiXCR, one entry per CDR3 protein. The sample holds approximately 100,000 distinct CDR3 sequences, over 6.5% seen once. Findings and caveats of the study: Blood from ankylosing spondylitis patients appeared to carry a characteristic roughly eight-variant TCR beta motif.

The material sequenced was blood, either unsorted or a sorted T cell fraction (not recorded which). This sequence joins TRBV21-1 and TRBJ1-6; the D call of TRBD1 is as the table states it, not checked on the DNA. TRBV21-1 is a known pseudogene. The source is a male donor with ankylosing spondylitis or in good health (not recorded which). CDR3 region: CASSFLLTVYNSPLHF. CDR3 in DNA: TGTGCCAGCAGCTTCCTCCTGACAGTTTATAATTCACCCCTCCACTTT.